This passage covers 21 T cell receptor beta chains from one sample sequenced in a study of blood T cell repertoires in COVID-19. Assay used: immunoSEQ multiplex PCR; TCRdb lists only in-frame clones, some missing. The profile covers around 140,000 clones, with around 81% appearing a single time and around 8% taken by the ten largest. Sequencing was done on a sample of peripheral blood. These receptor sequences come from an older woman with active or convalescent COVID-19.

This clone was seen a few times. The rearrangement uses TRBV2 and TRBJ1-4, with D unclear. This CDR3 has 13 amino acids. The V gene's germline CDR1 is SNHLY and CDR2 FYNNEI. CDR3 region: CAFHRATNEKLFF. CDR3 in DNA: TGTGCTTTTCACCGGGCAACTAATGAAAAACTGTTTTTT.

The CDR3 nucleotides are TGTGCCAGAACCGACGGGGTATGGGAGACCCAGTACTTC. Amino acid sequence: CARTDGVWETQYF. The genes are TRBV5-3 and TRBJ2-5, with a tentative D call TRBD2 (5 bases). TRBV5-3 is labeled an ORF, and its function is uncertain. This CDR3 spans 13 amino acids. Trimming stripped 6 bases from V and 5 bases from J, with 14 bases between.

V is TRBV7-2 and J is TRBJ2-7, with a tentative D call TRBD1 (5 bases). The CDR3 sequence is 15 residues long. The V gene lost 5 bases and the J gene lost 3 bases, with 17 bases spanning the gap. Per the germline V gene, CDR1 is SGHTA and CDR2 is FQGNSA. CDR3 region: CASSTRSGRIYEQYF. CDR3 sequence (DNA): TGTGCCAGCAGCACCAGATCAGGGCGGATCTACGAGCAGTACTTC.

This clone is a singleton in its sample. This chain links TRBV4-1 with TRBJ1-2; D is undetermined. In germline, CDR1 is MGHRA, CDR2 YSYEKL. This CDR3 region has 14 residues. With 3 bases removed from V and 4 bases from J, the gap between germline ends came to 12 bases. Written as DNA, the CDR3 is TGCGCCAGCAGCCAGGCCGGGGTGATCTATGGCTACACCTTC. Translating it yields CASSQAGVIYGYTF.

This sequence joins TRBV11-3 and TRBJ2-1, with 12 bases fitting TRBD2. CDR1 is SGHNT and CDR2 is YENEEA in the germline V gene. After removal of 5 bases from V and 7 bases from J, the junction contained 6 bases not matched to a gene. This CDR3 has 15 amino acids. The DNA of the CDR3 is TGTGCCAGCAGCCTAACTAGCGGGGGGAGTAATGAGCAGTTCTTC. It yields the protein CASSLTSGGSNEQFF.

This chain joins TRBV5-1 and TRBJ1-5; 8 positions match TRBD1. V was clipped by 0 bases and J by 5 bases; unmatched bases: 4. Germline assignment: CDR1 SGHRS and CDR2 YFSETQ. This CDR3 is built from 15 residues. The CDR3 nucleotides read TGCGCCAGCAGCTTGGGACAGGGGTTCGATCAGCCCCAGCATTTT. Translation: CASSLGQGFDQPQHF.

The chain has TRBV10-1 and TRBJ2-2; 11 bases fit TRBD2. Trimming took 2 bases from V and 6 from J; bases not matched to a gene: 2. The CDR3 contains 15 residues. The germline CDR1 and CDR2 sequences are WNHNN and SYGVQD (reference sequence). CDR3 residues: CASSELAGGSGELFF. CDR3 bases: TGCGCCAGCAGTGAGCTAGCGGGGGGATCCGGGGAGCTGTTTTTT.

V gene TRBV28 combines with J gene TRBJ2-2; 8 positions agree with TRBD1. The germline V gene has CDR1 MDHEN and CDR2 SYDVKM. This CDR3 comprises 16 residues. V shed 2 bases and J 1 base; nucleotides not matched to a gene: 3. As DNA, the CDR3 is TGTGCCAGCAGTTTAGAGGGACAGGAGAACACCGGGGAGCTGTTTTTT. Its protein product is CASSLEGQENTGELFF.

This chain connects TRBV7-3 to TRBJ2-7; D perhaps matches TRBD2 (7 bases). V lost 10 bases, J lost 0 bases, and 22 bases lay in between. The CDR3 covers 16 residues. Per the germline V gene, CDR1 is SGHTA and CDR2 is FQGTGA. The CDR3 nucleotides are TGTGCCAACCCGCTGGGGGGGGCCCCCCCCTCCTACGAGCAGTACTTC. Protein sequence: CANPLGGAPPSYEQYF.

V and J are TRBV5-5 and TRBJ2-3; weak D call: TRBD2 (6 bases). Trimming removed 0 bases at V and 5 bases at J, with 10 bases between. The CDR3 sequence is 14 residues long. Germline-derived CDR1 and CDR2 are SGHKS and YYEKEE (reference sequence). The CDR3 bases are TGTGCCAGCAGCTTGGGTGGGGGGAAAGATACGCAGTATTTT. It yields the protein CASSLGGGKDTQYF. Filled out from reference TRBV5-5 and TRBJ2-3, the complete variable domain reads DAGVTQSPTHLIKTRGQQVTLRCSPISGHKSVSWYQQVLGQGPQFIFQYYEKEERGRGNFPDRFSARQFPNYSSELNVNALLLGDSALYLCASSLGGGKDTQYFGPGTRLTVL.

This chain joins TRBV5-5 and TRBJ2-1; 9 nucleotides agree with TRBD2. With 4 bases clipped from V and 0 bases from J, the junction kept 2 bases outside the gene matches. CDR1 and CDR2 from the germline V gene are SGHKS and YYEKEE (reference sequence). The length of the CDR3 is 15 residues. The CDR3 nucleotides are TGTGCCAGCAGCGCGGGGGGGAGCTCCTACAATGAGCAGTTCTTC. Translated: CASSAGGSSYNEQFF.

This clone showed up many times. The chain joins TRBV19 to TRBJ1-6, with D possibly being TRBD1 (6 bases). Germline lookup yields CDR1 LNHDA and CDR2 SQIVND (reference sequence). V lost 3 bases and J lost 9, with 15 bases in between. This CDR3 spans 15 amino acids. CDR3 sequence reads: CASSIFSLGGSPLHF. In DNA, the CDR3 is TGTGCCAGTAGTATTTTCTCCCTAGGGGGTTCACCCCTCCACTTT.

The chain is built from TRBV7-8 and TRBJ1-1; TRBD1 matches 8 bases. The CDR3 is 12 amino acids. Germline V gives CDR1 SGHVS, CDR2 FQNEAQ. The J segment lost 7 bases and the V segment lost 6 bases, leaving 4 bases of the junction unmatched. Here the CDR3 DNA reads TGTGCCAGCAGTTCCGGGACAGGTGAAGCTTTCTTT. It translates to CASSSGTGEAFF.

CDR3 sequence: CASSPPVSDTQYF. CDR3 nucleotide sequence: TGTGCCAGCTCACCACCCGTTTCAGATACGCAGTATTTT. The chain recombines TRBV18 with TRBJ2-3; D unresolved. Germline CDR1 is KGHSH and CDR2 is LQKENI. V shed 0 bases and J shed 4 bases, with 5 bases lying between them. CDR3 length equals 13 residues.

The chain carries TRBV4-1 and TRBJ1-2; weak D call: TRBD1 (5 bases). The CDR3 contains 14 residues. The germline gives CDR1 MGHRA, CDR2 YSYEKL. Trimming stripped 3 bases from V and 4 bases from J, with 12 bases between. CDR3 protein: CASSHPGEGYGYTF. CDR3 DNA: TGCGCCAGCAGCCACCCGGGGGAGGGCTATGGCTACACCTTC.

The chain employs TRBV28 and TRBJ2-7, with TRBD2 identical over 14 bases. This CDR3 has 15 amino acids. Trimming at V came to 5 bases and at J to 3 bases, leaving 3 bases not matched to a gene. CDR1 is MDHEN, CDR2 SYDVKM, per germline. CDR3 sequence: CASSIGLAGGYEQYF. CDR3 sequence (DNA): TGTGCCAGCAGTATAGGACTAGCGGGAGGCTACGAGCAGTACTTC.

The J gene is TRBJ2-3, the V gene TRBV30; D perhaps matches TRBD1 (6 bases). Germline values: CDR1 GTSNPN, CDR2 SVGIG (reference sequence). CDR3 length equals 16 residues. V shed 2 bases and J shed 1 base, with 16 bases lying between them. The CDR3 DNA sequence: TGTGCCTGGAGTCCCCCGGGGCAGGGGCGCACAGATACGCAGTATTTT. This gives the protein CAWSPPGQGRTDTQYF.

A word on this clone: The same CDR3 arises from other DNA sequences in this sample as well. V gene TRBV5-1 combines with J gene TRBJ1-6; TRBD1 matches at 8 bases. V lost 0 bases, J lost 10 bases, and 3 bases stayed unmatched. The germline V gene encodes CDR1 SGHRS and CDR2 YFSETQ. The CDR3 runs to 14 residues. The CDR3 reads CASSLAGGDSPLHF. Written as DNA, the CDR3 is TGCGCCAGCAGCTTGGCAGGGGGCGACTCACCCCTCCACTTT.

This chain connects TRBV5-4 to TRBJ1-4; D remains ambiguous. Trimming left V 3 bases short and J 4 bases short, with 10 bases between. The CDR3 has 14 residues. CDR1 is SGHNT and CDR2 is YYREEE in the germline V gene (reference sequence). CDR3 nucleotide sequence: TGTGCCAGCAGCTCGGGTCAAAATAATGAAAAACTGTTTTTT. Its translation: CASSSGQNNEKLFF. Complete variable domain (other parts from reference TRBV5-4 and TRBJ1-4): ETGVTQSPTHLIKTRGQQVTLRCSSQSGHNTVSWYQQALGQGPQFIFQYYREEENGRGNFPPRFSGLQFPNYSSELNVNALELDDSALYLCASSSGQNNEKLFFGSGTQLSVL.

In DNA form, the CDR3 reads TGTGCCAGCAGCGGCTTGGGGGGGCCCTCTGGAAACACCATATATTTT. Translated, it gives CASSGLGGPSGNTIYF. The chain recombines TRBV4-2 with TRBJ1-3; D possibly corresponds to TRBD1 (6 bases). Germline lookup yields CDR1 LGHNA and CDR2 YNFKEQ. The CDR3 extends over 16 amino acids. V shed 5 bases and J shed 0 bases, with 14 bases lying between them.

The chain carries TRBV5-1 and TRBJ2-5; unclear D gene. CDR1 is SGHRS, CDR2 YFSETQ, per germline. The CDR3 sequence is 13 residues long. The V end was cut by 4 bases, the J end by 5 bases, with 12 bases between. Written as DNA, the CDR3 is TGCGCCAGCAGCCGCTGGGCTGGGGAGACCCAGTACTTC. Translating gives CASSRWAGETQYF.